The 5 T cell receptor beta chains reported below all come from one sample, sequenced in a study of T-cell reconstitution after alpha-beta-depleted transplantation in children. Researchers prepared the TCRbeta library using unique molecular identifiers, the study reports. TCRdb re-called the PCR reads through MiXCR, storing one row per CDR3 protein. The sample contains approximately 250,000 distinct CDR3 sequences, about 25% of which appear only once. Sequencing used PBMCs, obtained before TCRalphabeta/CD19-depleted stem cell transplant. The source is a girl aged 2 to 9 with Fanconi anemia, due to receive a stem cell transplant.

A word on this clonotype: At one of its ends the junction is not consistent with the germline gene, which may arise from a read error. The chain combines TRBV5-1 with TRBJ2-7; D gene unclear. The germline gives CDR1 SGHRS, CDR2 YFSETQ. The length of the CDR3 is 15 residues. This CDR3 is CTSSLTVLSSYEQYF. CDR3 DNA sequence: TGCACCAGCAGCTTGACGGTCCTAAGCTCCTACGAGCAGTACTTC.

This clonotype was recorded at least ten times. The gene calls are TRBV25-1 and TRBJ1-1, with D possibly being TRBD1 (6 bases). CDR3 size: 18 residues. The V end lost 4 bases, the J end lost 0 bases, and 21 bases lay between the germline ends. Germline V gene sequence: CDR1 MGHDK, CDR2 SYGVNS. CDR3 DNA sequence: TGTGCCAGCAGTGGACCAGGGGCGGGTATTCCGATGAACACTGAAGCTTTCTTT. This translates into CASSGPGAGIPMNTEAFF.

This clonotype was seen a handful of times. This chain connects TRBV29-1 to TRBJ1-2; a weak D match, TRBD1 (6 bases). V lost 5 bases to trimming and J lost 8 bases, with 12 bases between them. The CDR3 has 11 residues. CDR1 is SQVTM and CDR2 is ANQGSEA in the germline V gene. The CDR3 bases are TGCAGCGTTCATCAGGGGATCGGCTACACCTTC. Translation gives CSVHQGIGYTF.

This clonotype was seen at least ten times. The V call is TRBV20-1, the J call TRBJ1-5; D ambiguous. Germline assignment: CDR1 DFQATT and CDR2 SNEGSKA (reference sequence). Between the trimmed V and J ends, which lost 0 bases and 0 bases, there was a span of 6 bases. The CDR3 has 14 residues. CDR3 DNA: TGCAGTGCTAGAGACGTTATTAGCAATCAGCCCCAGCATTTT. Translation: CSARDVISNQPQHF.

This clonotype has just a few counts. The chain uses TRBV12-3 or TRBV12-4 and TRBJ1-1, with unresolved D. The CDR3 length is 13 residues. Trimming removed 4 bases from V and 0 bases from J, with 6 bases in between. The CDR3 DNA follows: TGTGCCAGCAGTTGGACGGTGAACACTGAAGCTTTCTTT. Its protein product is CASSWTVNTEAFF.